The 8 T cell receptor beta chains below come from one sample, sequenced in a study of blood T cell repertoires in COVID-19. Sequencing used immunoSEQ multiplex PCR; TCRdb keeps in-frame clones, though not all of them. Of around 150,000 clones listed, about 90% are singletons. The sequencing sample was made of peripheral blood. The receptors derive from a man aged 25 to 40 with COVID-19, enrolled during active disease.

The V call is TRBV14, the J call TRBJ2-3, with 8 bases matching TRBD2. Germline CDR1 SGHDN, CDR2 FVKESK. The V and J ends lost 0 bases and 2 bases, in that order; junction bases with no gene match: 10. CDR3 length equals 18 residues. CDR3 in amino acids: CASSQDIRLACPTDTQYF. The CDR3, as DNA: TGTGCCAGCAGCCAAGACATAAGACTAGCGTGCCCCACAGATACGCAGTATTTT.

The rearrangement uses TRBV19 and TRBJ2-3; 9 positions match TRBD1. Germline V CDR1 and CDR2: LNHDA, SQIVND (reference sequence). This CDR3 spans 14 amino acids. Unmatched junction bases numbered 9, after V lost 5 bases and J lost 9 bases. CDR3 coding DNA: TGTGCCAGTAGTTGGACAGGGGTTCAGATAACGCAGTATTTT. It encodes CASSWTGVQITQYF.

This chain uses TRBV18 with TRBJ1-1; 10 bases line up with TRBD1. The ends lost 6 bases at V and 7 bases at J; junction bases unmatched: 8. This CDR3 contains 14 residues. Looked up from germline, CDR1 is KGHSH and CDR2 is LQKENI. The CDR3 region has the DNA TGTGCCAGCTCCCCGGGACAGGGGTTTGGTGAAGCTTTCTTT. Translation gives CASSPGQGFGEAFF.

The V gene is TRBV25-1, the J gene TRBJ1-1; 7 bases align to TRBD1. The CDR3 is 15 amino acids. Germline V gene data show CDR1 as MGHDK and CDR2 as SYGVNS. V shed 4 bases and J 5 bases; nucleotides not matched to a gene: 10. The CDR3 coding sequence is TGTGCCAGCAGTGCGAACAGGGGTCGTGGGACTGAAGCTTTCTTT. This sequence encodes CASSANRGRGTEAFF.

V usage is TRBV5-1 and J usage is TRBJ2-7, with 9 bases fitting TRBD1. The CDR3 has 14 residues. Germline-derived CDR1 and CDR2 are SGHRS and YFSETQ. J gave up 12 bases and V 4 bases, and 14 bases lay outside the gene matches. CDR3 coding DNA: TGCGCCAGCAGCCTCCAGGGACAGGGCACCTTAGTGTACTTC. This translates into CASSLQGQGTLVYF.

The chain links TRBV18 to TRBJ2-2, with TRBD1 matching 8 bases. CDR3 length: 16 amino acids. V lost 3 bases and J lost 1; bases outside the gene matches: 4. Germline CDR1 KGHSH, CDR2 LQKENI. CDR3 region: CASSPQGALNTGELFF. Written as DNA, the CDR3 is TGTGCCAGCTCACCGCAGGGGGCATTGAACACCGGGGAGCTGTTTTTT. Variable domain in full (rest from reference TRBV18 and TRBJ2-2): NAGVMQNPRHLVRRRGQEARLRCSPMKGHSHVYWYRQLPEEGLKFMVYLQKENIIDESGMPKERFSAEFPKEGPSILRIQQVVRGDSAAYFCASSPQGALNTGELFFGEGSRLTVL.

The chain recombines TRBV19 with TRBJ2-3, with unresolved D. CDR3 length equals 16 residues. CDR1 is LNHDA, CDR2 SQIVND, per germline (reference sequence). V was clipped by 3 bases and J by 2 bases, with 15 bases between them. CDR3 nucleotides: TGTGCCAGTAGTATCGAAGGAGAACTACACACAGATACGCAGTATTTT. Its protein product is CASSIEGELHTDTQYF.

The chain recombines TRBV10-3 with TRBJ1-5; possible D gene TRBD1, 6 bases. The germline gives CDR1 ENHRY, CDR2 SYGVKD. Trimming took off 1 base at V and 6 bases at J, with 13 bases between the two ends. CDR3 length: 15 residues. CDR3 bases: TGTGCCATCAGTGAGTTTCGGACAGCTACTCAGCCCCAGCATTTT. Protein: CAISEFRTATQPQHF.